These T cell receptor beta chains were read from a single sample in a study of OX40 agonist ivuxolimab in advanced cancers. TCRdb keeps only in-frame clones here, not all; method: immunoSEQ multiplex PCR. The repertoire holds about 50,000 clones, with 80% to 85% as singletons. This sample comprised CD4+ or CD8+ T cells sorted from blood, obtained in a trial of the OX40 agonist ivuxolimab. The receptor set was obtained from an adult with an advanced solid tumor such as melanoma, head and neck, liver or kidney cancer. Each CDR3 is given with its conserved first and last residue. A D gene is named only where the DNA matches it firmly. Rows give clone size only sometimes, using once, few, many, or a class for an expanded clone.

V	size	J	D	CDR3	DNA
TRBV10-3	NA	TRBJ2-7	NA	CAISESSATHTEGEQYF	TGTGCCATCAGTGAGTCTAGCGCCACCCACACGGAGGGCGAGCAGTACTTC
TRBV6-5	once	TRBJ1-1	NA	CASSYSGRASEAFF	TGTGCCAGCAGTTACTCGGGCAGGGCATCTGAAGCTTTCTTT
TRBV21-1	NA	TRBJ2-3	NA	CASSNPGTPGNTQYF	TGTGCCAGCAGCAATCCCGGGACCCCCGGGAATACGCAGTATTTT
TRBV11-2	NA	TRBJ2-5	NA	CASSLVKIQETQYF	TGTGCCAGCAGCTTGGTGAAAATCCAAGAGACCCAGTACTTC
TRBV2	NA	TRBJ2-1	TRBD2	CATEWEGAGSEQFF	TGTGCCACTGAATGGGAGGGAGCGGGGAGTGAGCAGTTCTTC
TRBV27	once	TRBJ2-1	NA	CASSLQEYNEQFF	TGTGCCAGCAGTTTACAAGAATACAATGAGCAGTTCTTC
TRBV6-5	NA	TRBJ1-6	NA	CASSYSGNSPLHF	TGTGCCAGCAGTTACTCGGGGAATTCACCCCTCCACTTT
TRBV15	NA	TRBJ1-1	NA	CATRENTREAFF	TGTGCCACCAGGGAGAACACTCGGGAAGCTTTCTTT
TRBV6-5	NA	TRBJ2-7	TRBD1	CASSRDPGQQYEQYF	TGTGCCAGCAGCCGTGATCCGGGACAGCAGTACGAGCAGTACTTC
TRBV19	once	TRBJ2-5	NA	CATWGRYQETQYF	TGTGCCACCTGGGGCCGATACCAAGAGACCCAGTACTTC
TRBV10-3	NA	TRBJ1-6	TRBD1	CAISTGGTPLHF	TGTGCCATCAGTACAGGGGGTACACCCCTCCACTTT
TRBV12-5	NA	TRBJ2-3	TRBD2	CASGFPGLREGRDTQYF	TGTGCTAGTGGTTTCCCGGGGCTGCGGGAGGGCCGGGATACGCAGTATTTT
TRBV10-1	NA	TRBJ1-2	NA	CASSGRGSYGYTF	TGCGCCAGCAGTGGCAGGGGAAGCTATGGCTACACCTTC
TRBV7-9	once	TRBJ2-7	NA	CASSWRGNAYEQYF	TGCGCCAGCAGCTGGAGGGGTAATGCATACGAGCAGTACTTC
TRBV11-2	few	TRBJ1-1	TRBD1	CASSFDRGAFF	TGTGCCAGCAGCTTTGACAGGGGAGCTTTCTTT
TRBV27	NA	TRBJ2-3	NA	CASSYSSTDTQYF	TGTGCCAGCAGTTATTCTAGCACAGATACGCAGTATTTT
TRBV18	NA	TRBJ2-3	NA	CASSPVLGSVPDTQYF	TGTGCCAGCTCACCGGTTCTAGGGTCAGTCCCAGATACGCAGTATTTT
TRBV7-9	NA	TRBJ2-3	TRBD2	CALQSGGDTDTQYF	TGTGCCTTACAAAGCGGGGGGGACACAGATACGCAGTATTTT
TRBV7-2	NA	TRBJ2-5	TRBD2	CASSPGWGGETQYF	TGTGCCAGCAGCCCTGGGTGGGGGGGAGAGACCCAGTACTTC
TRBV27	NA	TRBJ2-1	NA	CASSPRGPYNEQFF	TGTGCCAGCAGTCCCCGGGGGCCTTACAATGAGCAGTTCTTC
TRBV19	NA	TRBJ1-1	TRBD1	CASRDRGHENTEAFF	TGTGCCAGTAGGGACAGGGGGCATGAGAACACTGAAGCTTTCTTT
TRBV5-1	NA	TRBJ2-3	TRBD2	CASSLAWGLAGGRTDTQYF	TGCGCCAGCAGCTTGGCCTGGGGACTAGCGGGAGGAAGGACAGATACGCAGTATTTT
TRBV7-9	NA	TRBJ1-4	TRBD1	CASSLGQGRGTNEKLFF	TGTGCCAGCAGCTTAGGACAGGGGAGGGGAACTAATGAAAAACTGTTTTTT
TRBV5-6	medium-sized	TRBJ1-5	NA	CASSLGAGPRQPQHF	TGTGCCAGCAGCTTGGGTGCCGGGCCCCGCCAGCCCCAGCATTTT
TRBV19	NA	TRBJ2-2	NA	CASSIGLPTGELFF	TGTGCCAGTAGTATAGGGCTCCCCACCGGGGAGCTGTTTTTT
TRBV5-1	NA	TRBJ2-5	TRBD2	CASSPGLAGVEETQYF	TGCGCCAGCAGCCCGGGACTAGCGGGAGTCGAGGAGACCCAGTACTTC
TRBV10-2	NA	TRBJ2-1	NA	CASSERPSVLEQFF	TGCGCCAGCAGTGAGAGGCCTAGCGTGCTTGAGCAGTTCTTC
TRBV2	NA	TRBJ2-5	NA	CASRTGGAKETQYF	TGTGCCAGCCGGACGGGCGGGGCGAAAGAGACCCAGTACTTC
TRBV5-1	NA	TRBJ1-2	TRBD1	CASSWDRRYGYTF	TGCGCCAGCAGCTGGGACAGACGCTATGGCTACACCTTC
TRBV18	NA	TRBJ2-5	NA	CASSPLHPGVETQYF	TGTGCCAGCTCACCACTTCATCCGGGAGTAGAGACCCAGTACTTC
TRBV7-9	few	TRBJ1-3	NA	CASGPYDARNTIYF	TGTGCCAGCGGACCTTACGACGCAAGAAACACCATATATTTT
TRBV19	NA	TRBJ1-3	NA	CASSMGVRSGNTIYF	TGTGCCAGTAGTATGGGCGTCCGCTCTGGAAACACCATATATTTT
TRBV5-1	NA	TRBJ2-1	TRBD1	CASSNGQGSYNEQFF	TGCGCCAGCAGCAATGGACAGGGCTCCTACAATGAGCAGTTCTTC
TRBV5-3	NA	TRBJ2-7	NA	CATLERGKGSYEQYF	TGTGCCACCCTGGAGAGGGGCAAGGGCTCCTACGAGCAGTACTTC
TRBV19	NA	TRBJ2-7	NA	CASSIVHLSYEQYF	TGTGCCAGTAGTATTGTACACCTCTCCTACGAGCAGTACTTC
TRBV7-2	once	TRBJ1-3	NA	CASSPGSRGRGNTIYF	TGTGCCAGCAGCCCAGGCAGCAGGGGCCGCGGAAACACCATATATTTT
TRBV5-4	NA	TRBJ1-2	TRBD1	CASSSRDRARGPYGYTF	TGTGCCAGCAGCTCGAGGGACAGGGCGCGAGGGCCCTATGGCTACACCTTC